This T cell receptor (beta chain) was documented in a study of T cell responses to AZD1222 COVID-19 vaccine. Study results and limitations: CD4 TCRs associated with vaccination spanned spike, dominating at 160-218 and 743-854. A reported finding is that nearly half of spike-specific TCRs target unmutated variant regions. Clonal diversity was possibly underestimated, and white British individuals and females predominated among donors.

Trimming cost V 4 bases and J 2 bases; bases outside gene matches: 3. The CDR3 sequence is 14 residues long. Produced via immunoSEQ multiplex PCR; TCRdb's table is partial and in-frame only. The sample has some 180,000 clones; about nine tenths are singletons. Points on this clone: Antigen specificity is unknown.

The receptor was isolated from an adult who received the AZD1222 COVID-19 vaccine. This rearrangement joins TRBV5-3 to TRBJ1-5; 7 bases agree with TRBD1. TRBV5-3 is assigned to the ORF class and has an uncertain function. Here the sequenced sample was peripheral blood, taken 28 days after the second AZD1222 dose. Here the CDR3 reads CARSQQGCNQPQHF. CDR3 coding DNA: TGTGCCAGAAGCCAACAGGGGTGCAATCAGCCCCAGCATTTT.